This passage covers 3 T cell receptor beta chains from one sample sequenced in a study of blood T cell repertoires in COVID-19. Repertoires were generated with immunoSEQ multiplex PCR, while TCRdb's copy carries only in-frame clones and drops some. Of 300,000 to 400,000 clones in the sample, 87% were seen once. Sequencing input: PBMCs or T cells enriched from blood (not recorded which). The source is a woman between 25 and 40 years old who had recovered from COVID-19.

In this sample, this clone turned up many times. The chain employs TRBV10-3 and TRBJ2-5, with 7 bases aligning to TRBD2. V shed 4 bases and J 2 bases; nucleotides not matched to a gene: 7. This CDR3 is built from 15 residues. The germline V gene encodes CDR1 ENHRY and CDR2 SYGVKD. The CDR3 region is CAISGGEGLQETQYF. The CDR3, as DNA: TGTGCCATCAGTGGGGGGGAGGGACTTCAAGAGACCCAGTACTTC.

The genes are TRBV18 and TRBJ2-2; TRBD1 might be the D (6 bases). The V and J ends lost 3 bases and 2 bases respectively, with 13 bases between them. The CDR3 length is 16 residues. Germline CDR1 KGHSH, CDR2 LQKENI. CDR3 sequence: CASSPTGTLNTGELFF. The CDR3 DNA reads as TGTGCCAGCTCACCTACCGGGACACTTAACACCGGGGAGCTGTTTTTT.

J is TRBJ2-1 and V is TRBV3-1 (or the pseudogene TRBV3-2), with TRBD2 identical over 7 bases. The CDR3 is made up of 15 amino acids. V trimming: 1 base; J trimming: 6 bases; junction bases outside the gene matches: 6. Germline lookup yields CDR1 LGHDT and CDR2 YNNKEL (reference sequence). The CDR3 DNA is TGTGCCAGCAGCCAAGTGGGATCGGGGGGCAATGAGCAGTTCTTC. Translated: CASSQVGSGGNEQFF.